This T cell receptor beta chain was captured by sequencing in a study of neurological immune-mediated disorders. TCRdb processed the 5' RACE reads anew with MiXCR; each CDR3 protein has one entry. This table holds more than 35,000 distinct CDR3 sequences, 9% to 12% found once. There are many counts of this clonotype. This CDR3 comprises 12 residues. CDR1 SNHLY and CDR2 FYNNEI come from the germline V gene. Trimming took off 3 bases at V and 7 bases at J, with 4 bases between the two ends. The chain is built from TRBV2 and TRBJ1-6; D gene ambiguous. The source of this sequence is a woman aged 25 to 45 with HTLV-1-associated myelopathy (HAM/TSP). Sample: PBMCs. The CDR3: CASSDGNSPLHF. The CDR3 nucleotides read TGTGCCAGCAGTGACGGGAATTCACCCCTCCACTTT. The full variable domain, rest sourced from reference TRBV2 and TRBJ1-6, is EPEVTQTPSHQVTQMGQEVILRCVPISNHLYFYWYRQILGQKVEFLVSFYNNEISEKSEIFDDQFSVERPDGSNFTLKIRSTKLEDSAMYFCASSDGNSPLHFGNGTRLTVT.